This TCR beta chain appears in the sequencing data of a study of OX40 agonist ivuxolimab in advanced cancers. Study as a whole: Cancers in dose escalation were hepatocellular, melanoma, renal cell and head and neck. Partial responses were achieved by three patients, one with hepatocellular carcinoma and two with cutaneous melanoma. Study results and caveats: Some nonresponders likewise displayed low normalized T-cell clonal expansion. The study found that CD8+ T cells averaged more expanded clones than CD4+.

On this clone itself: Its antigen is unknown.

Sequencing was performed with immunoSEQ multiplex PCR; in TCRdb, only in-frame clones are kept and a portion is missing. Among approximately 69,000 clones listed, about 85% were seen once. CDR1 LNHDA and CDR2 SQIVND come from the germline V gene (reference sequence). The CDR3 spans 16 residues. V was pared by 5 bases and J by 4 bases, with 18 bases between. The receptor was derived from an adult with an advanced solid tumor such as melanoma, head and neck, liver or kidney cancer. The V call is TRBV19, the J call TRBJ1-5; a weak D match, TRBD1 (5 bases). The material sequenced was CD4+ or CD8+ T cells sorted from blood, taken in a trial of the OX40 agonist ivuxolimab. The CDR3 sequence is CASSGRGTARNQPQHF. The CDR3 DNA reads as TGTGCCAGTAGTGGGAGGGGCACAGCAAGGAATCAGCCCCAGCATTTT.